The rows below give T cell receptor beta chains drawn from one sample of a study of cytomegalovirus exposure and HLA in healthy donors. Profiled with immunoSEQ multiplex PCR; TCRdb holds only in-frame clones, not every one. The sample includes some 120,000 clones, roughly 80% of them seen just once. What was sequenced was PBMCs. These receptors came from a male donor in good health and CMV-seronegative. Each CDR3 is given with its conserved first and last residue. The D gene is left open where the match is weak. Clone size is not always given. Where it is, it says once, few, many or a class for expanded clones.

TRBV2,TRBD1,-,TRBJ1-5,TGTGCCAGCTCCCAGGACAGGGGGGCGCGGCAGCCCCAGCATTTT,CASSQDRGARQPQHF
TRBV28,-,few,TRBJ2-1,TGTGCCAGCAGCACCCCCTCTGCGGGGCGCAAGAGCTCCTACAATGAGCAGTTCTTC,CASSTPSAGRKSSYNEQFF
TRBV12-2,-,-,TRBJ2-2,TGTGCAAGTCGCTCAACAGGGTTGTCCAACACCGGGGAGCTGTTTTTT,CASRSTGLSNTGELFF
TRBV6-5,-,few,TRBJ1-1,TGTGCCAGCAGTTACTTGGACAGTGAAGCTTTCTTT,CASSYLDSEAFF
TRBV7-2,-,few,TRBJ2-3,TGTGCCAGCAGCTGGGTGGGGGGGGCGCTGGATACGCAGTATTTT,CASSWVGGALDTQYF
TRBV27,-,-,TRBJ2-1,TGTGCCAGCAGTCGCCCGGGCTACAATGAGCAGTTCTTC,CASSRPGYNEQFF
TRBV2,TRBD1,-,TRBJ1-2,TGTGCCAGCAGAGGCCCCGGGACAGGGGGCGCTAACTATGGCTACACCTTC,CASRGPGTGGANYGYTF
TRBV19,TRBD1,-,TRBJ1-2,TGTGCCAGTAGTCCACGGACAGGGGGATATGGCTACACCTTC,CASSPRTGGYGYTF
TRBV7-9,-,-,TRBJ1-2,TGTTCCAGCAGCTTTAACAGGGAAGGCTACACCTTC,CSSSFNREGYTF
TRBV11-2,TRBD1,-,TRBJ1-5,TGTGCCAGCAGCCTCGGGACAGGGTTTAATCAGCCCCAGCATTTT,CASSLGTGFNQPQHF
TRBV19,TRBD1,-,TRBJ2-7,TGTGCCAGTAGTACCGGGACAGACACCTACGAGCAGTACTTC,CASSTGTDTYEQYF
TRBV4-3,TRBD1,-,TRBJ2-5,TGCGCCAGCAGCCCCGGGACAGGGACTGCGGAGACCCAGTACTTC,CASSPGTGTAETQYF
TRBV15,TRBD1,once,TRBJ1-5,TGTGCCACCAGCAGACGACAGGGGGACAATCAGCCCCAGCATTTT,CATSRRQGDNQPQHF
TRBV28,-,-,TRBJ2-7,TGTGCCAGCAGTTTAAGGACAGCCTTCTACGAGCAGTACTTC,CASSLRTAFYEQYF
TRBV19,-,-,TRBJ1-5,TGTGCCAGCAGGGGAGGCAATCAGCCCCAGCATTTT,CASRGGNQPQHF
TRBV4-3,-,-,TRBJ2-1,TGCGCCAGCAGCCAAGCACTCGCAATCTACAATGAGCAGTTCTTC,CASSQALAIYNEQFF
TRBV7-8,TRBD2,-,TRBJ2-1,TGTGCCAGCAGCCCGTCCCGACTAGCGGGAAGCTCCTACAATGAGCAGTTCTTC,CASSPSRLAGSSYNEQFF
TRBV4-2,-,-,TRBJ2-7,TGTGCCAGCAGCCAAGAGTGGAGACCCTACGAGCAGTACTTC,CASSQEWRPYEQYF
TRBV10-2,TRBD2,-,TRBJ2-1,TGCGCCAGCAGAGTTTCGGGACTAGCGGGAGGGCCGTCCTACAATGAGCAGTTCTTC,CASRVSGLAGGPSYNEQFF
TRBV4-1,-,-,TRBJ2-1,TGCGCCAGCAGCCAGCTCGGACTGGGTAGCTCCTACAATGAGCAGTTCTTC,CASSQLGLGSSYNEQFF